These 17 T cell receptor beta chains came from one sample sequenced in a study of cytomegalovirus exposure and HLA in healthy donors. In the PCR, 60 Vbeta and 13 Jbeta primers were used. Produced via immunoSEQ multiplex PCR; TCRdb's table is partial and in-frame only. The repertoire holds about 100,000 clones, with 65% to 80% as singletons. Material: PBMCs. All receptors come from a man aged 35 to 55 in good health and CMV-seropositive.

V gene TRBV27 combines with J gene TRBJ2-7, with 8 bases fitting TRBD2. Germline trimming cut 2 bases from V and 4 bases from J; bases unmatched to any gene: 7. From germline, CDR1 is MNHEY and CDR2 SMNVEV (reference sequence). The CDR3 sequence is 15 residues long. The CDR3 spells CASSLKPSGRYEQYF. The CDR3, as DNA: TGTGCCAGCAGTTTAAAGCCTAGCGGGCGGTACGAGCAGTACTTC.

The chain joins TRBV28 to TRBJ1-1; D perhaps matches TRBD1 (5 bases). V shed 7 bases and J shed 3 bases, with 9 bases lying between them. The CDR3 runs to 12 residues. Per the germline V gene, CDR1 is MDHEN and CDR2 is SYDVKM. The CDR3 DNA is TGTGCCAGCATACGCAGGGACACTGAAGCTTTCTTT. Translation gives CASIRRDTEAFF.

The V call is TRBV7-9, the J call TRBJ1-1, with 12 bases identical to TRBD1. The length of the CDR3 is 16 residues. The V gene end was trimmed by 5 bases and the J gene end by 4 bases; junction bases not matched to a gene: 8. Per germline, CDR1 SEHNR and CDR2 FQNEAQ (reference sequence). Here the CDR3 DNA reads TGTGCCAGCAGCGCCTTGGGGACAGGGGGCATCACTGAAGCTTTCTTT. As protein: CASSALGTGGITEAFF. Together with reference TRBV7-9 and TRBJ1-1, the CDR3 gives the full variable domain: DTGVSQNPRHKITKRGQNVTFRCDPISEHNRLYWYRQTLGQGPEFLTYFQNEAQLEKSRLLSDRFSAERPKGSFSTLEIQRTEQGDSAMYLCASSALGTGGITEAFFGQGTRLTVV.

The chain has TRBV25-1 and TRBJ2-6; perhaps TRBD1 as D (5 bases). Germline values: CDR1 MGHDK, CDR2 SYGVNS. The CDR3 spans 15 residues. Deletions cut 4 bases from V and 2 bases from J, with 9 bases between. The CDR3 region is CASSGRVAGANVLTF. Written as DNA, the CDR3 is TGTGCCAGCAGTGGCAGGGTTGCTGGGGCCAACGTCCTGACTTTC.

V and J are TRBV28 and TRBJ2-7, with D maybe TRBD1 (5 bases). The CDR3 has 14 amino acids. V lost 2 bases and J 4 bases, leaving 12 bases between the germline ends. Per germline, CDR1 MDHEN and CDR2 SYDVKM. CDR3 region: CASSLQGQLYEQYF. CDR3 DNA sequence: TGTGCCAGCAGTTTACAGGGTCAACTGTACGAGCAGTACTTC.

The rearrangement uses TRBV7-2 and TRBJ1-3, with D perhaps matching TRBD1 (5 bases). From germline, CDR1 is SGHTA and CDR2 FQGNSA. Trimming removed 2 bases at V and 0 bases at J, with 5 bases between. This CDR3 comprises 14 residues. The CDR3: CASSLRGSGNTIYF. As DNA, the CDR3 is TGTGCCAGCAGCTTAAGGGGCTCTGGAAACACCATATATTTT.

The V call is TRBV9, the J call TRBJ2-5; 8 bases are a match to TRBD2. Near its end, the DNA agrees better with TRBJ2-7, so the J call may be wrong. The CDR3 extends over 14 amino acids. Germline V lookup: CDR1 SGDLS, CDR2 YYNGEE. The CDR3 coding sequence is TGTGCCAGCAGCGTAGATGGACTAGCCGGCGAGCAGTACTTC. Encoded protein: CASSVDGLAGEQYF.

The chain is built from TRBV11-2 and TRBJ2-7, with 10 bases aligning to TRBD1. V gave up 4 bases and J gave up 0 bases; unmatched junction bases: 9. The CDR3 consists of 17 residues. Germline CDR1 reads SGHAT; CDR2 reads FQNNGV. CDR3 loop: CASSSDDRGRFSYEQYF. The CDR3 bases are TGTGCCAGCAGCTCCGATGACAGGGGGCGATTCTCCTACGAGCAGTACTTC.

The chain recombines TRBV9 with TRBJ1-2, with 9 bases that match TRBD1. This CDR3 spans 15 amino acids. Per the germline V gene, CDR1 is SGDLS and CDR2 is YYNGEE. Trimming cost V 1 base and J 4 bases; bases outside gene matches: 5. Here the CDR3 DNA reads TGTGCCAGCAGCGTATCAGAGGGACAGGGCTATGGCTACACCTTC. Translated: CASSVSEGQGYGYTF.

The CDR3: CASSPGNTSTDTQYF. In nucleotides, the CDR3 is TGTGCCAGCAGCCCAGGGAACACCTCCACAGATACGCAGTATTTT. This sequence joins TRBV11-2 and TRBJ2-3; tentatively, D is TRBD1 (5 bases). The germline V gene has CDR1 SGHAT and CDR2 FQNNGV. The V gene lost 5 bases and the J gene lost 2 bases, with 14 bases spanning the gap. The CDR3 length is 15 residues. The full variable domain, rest sourced from reference TRBV11-2 and TRBJ2-3, is EAGVAQSPRYKIIEKRQSVAFWCNPISGHATLYWYQQILGQGPKLLIQFQNNGVVDDSQLPKDRFSAERLKGVDSTLKIQPAKLEDSAVYLCASSPGNTSTDTQYFGPGTRLTVL.

V and J are TRBV19 and TRBJ2-1; D is unclear. The length of the CDR3 is 13 residues. V lost 3 bases to trimming and J lost 8 bases, with 11 bases between them. Germline CDR1 is LNHDA and CDR2 is SQIVND (reference sequence). CDR3 amino acids: CASSIRSAHEQFF. CDR3 nucleotides: TGTGCCAGTAGTATTAGATCCGCCCATGAGCAGTTCTTC.

The chain combines TRBV7-9 with TRBJ2-1, with D unclear. V lost 5 bases, J lost 2 bases, and 16 bases lay in between. Germline V gene lookup returns CDR1 SEHNR and CDR2 FQNEAQ (reference sequence). The CDR3 extends over 16 amino acids. The CDR3: CASSPISLAAYNEQFF. Written as DNA, the CDR3 is TGTGCCAGCAGCCCCATATCTTTGGCAGCCTACAATGAGCAGTTCTTC.

This chain connects TRBV15 to TRBJ1-4, with D hard to call. CDR1 and CDR2 (germline): LNHNV, YYDKDF (reference sequence). There are 15 residues in the CDR3. Trimming removed 5 bases at V and 0 bases at J, with 10 bases between. CDR3 DNA: TGTGCCACCAGCTTGACTTCTGCAACTAATGAAAAACTGTTTTTT. Translating gives CATSLTSATNEKLFF.

This chain connects TRBV6-6 to TRBJ2-7, with D possibly matching TRBD1 (6 bases). Germline V gene lookup returns CDR1 MNHNY and CDR2 SVGAGI (reference sequence). V was clipped by 6 bases and J by 1 base, with 10 bases between them. The CDR3 covers 13 residues. As DNA, the CDR3 is TGTGCCAGCAGGCCGGGACAATCCTACGAGCAGTACTTC. It codes for CASRPGQSYEQYF.

This chain joins TRBV4-3 and TRBJ2-1; weak D call: TRBD1 (6 bases). This CDR3 region has 16 residues. Looked up from germline, CDR1 is LGHNA and CDR2 is YSLEER. Trimming left V 0 bases short and J 5 bases short, with 14 bases between. The CDR3 nucleotides read TGCGCCAGCAGCCAAGATCAGGGGCGGGCCGACAATGAGCAGTTCTTC. This sequence encodes CASSQDQGRADNEQFF.

The chain recombines TRBV28 with TRBJ2-2; 10 nucleotides agree with TRBD2. From germline, CDR1 is MDHEN and CDR2 SYDVKM. V trimming: 5 bases; J trimming: 5 bases; junction bases outside the gene matches: 2. This CDR3 comprises 14 residues. In DNA, the CDR3 is TGTGCCAGCAGTCTAGCGGGAGAGACCGGGGAGCTGTTTTTT. It codes for CASSLAGETGELFF.

In this sample, this clone turned up a few times. CDR3 DNA sequence: TGTGCCAGTAGTGGGACAGGGGGCCCCGTAGAGCAGTTCTTC. Translation gives CASSGTGGPVEQFF. This chain joins TRBV19 and TRBJ2-1; TRBD1 matches at 12 bases. V lost 5 bases and J lost 10; bases outside the gene matches: 6. Germline CDR1 and CDR2: LNHDA and SQIVND (reference sequence). This CDR3 comprises 14 residues.